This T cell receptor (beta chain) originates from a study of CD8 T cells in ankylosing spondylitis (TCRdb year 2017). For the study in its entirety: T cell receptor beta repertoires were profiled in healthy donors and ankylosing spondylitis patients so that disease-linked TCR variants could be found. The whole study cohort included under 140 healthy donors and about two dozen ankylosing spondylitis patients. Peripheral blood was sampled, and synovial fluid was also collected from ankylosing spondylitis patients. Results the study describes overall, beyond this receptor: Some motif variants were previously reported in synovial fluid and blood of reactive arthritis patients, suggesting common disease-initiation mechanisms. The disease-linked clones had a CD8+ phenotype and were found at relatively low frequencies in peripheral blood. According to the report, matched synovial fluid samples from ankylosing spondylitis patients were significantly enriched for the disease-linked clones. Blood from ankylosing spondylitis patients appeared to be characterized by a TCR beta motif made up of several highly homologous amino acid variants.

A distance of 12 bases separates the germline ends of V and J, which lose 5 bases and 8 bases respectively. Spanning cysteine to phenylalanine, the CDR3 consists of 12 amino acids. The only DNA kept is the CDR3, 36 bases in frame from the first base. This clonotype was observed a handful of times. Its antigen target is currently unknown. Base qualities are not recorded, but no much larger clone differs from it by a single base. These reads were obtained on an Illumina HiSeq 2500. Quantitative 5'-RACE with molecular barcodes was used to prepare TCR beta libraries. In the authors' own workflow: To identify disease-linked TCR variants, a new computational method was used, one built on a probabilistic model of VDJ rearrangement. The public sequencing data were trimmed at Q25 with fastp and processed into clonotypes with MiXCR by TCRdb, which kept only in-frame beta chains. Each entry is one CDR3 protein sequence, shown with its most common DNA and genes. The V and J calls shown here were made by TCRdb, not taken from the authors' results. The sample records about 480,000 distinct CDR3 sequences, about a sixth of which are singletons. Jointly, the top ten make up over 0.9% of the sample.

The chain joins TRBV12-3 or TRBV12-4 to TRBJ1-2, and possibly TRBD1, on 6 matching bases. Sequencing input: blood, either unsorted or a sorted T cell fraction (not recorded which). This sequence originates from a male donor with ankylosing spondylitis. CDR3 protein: CASSPGQRGYTF. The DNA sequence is TGTGCCAGCAGTCCCGGACAGCGGGGCTACACCTTC.